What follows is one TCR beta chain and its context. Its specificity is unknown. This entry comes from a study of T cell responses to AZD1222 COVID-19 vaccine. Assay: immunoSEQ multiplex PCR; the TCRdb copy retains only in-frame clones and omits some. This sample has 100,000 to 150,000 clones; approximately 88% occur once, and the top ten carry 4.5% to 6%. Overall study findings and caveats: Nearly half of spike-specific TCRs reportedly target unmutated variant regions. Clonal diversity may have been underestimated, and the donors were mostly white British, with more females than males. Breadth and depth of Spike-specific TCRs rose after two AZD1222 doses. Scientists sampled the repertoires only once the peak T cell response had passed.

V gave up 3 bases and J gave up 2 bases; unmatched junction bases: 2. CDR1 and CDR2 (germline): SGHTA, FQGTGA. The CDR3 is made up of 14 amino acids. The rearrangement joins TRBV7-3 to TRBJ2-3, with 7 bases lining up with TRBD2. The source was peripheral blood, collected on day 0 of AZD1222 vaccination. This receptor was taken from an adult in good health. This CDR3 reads CASSLRGTTDTQYF. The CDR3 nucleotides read TGTGCCAGCAGCTTGCGGGGGACCACAGATACGCAGTATTTT. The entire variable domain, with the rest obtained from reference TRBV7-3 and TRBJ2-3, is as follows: GAGVSQTPSNKVTEKGKYVELRCDPISGHTALYWYRQSLGQGPEFLIYFQGTGAADDSGLPNDRFFAVRPEGSVSTLKIQRTERGDSAVYLCASSLRGTTDTQYFGPGTRLTVL.